One sample yielded the 20 T cell receptor beta chains listed below, sequenced in a study of T cell changes during pregnancy in multiple sclerosis. Sequenced by immunoSEQ multiplex PCR; TCRdb stores in-frame clones only, minus some. The sample consists of about 32,000 clones, 90% to 95% of them appearing once. Sequencing used CD8+ T cells from peripheral blood mononuclear cells, obtained in the second trimester of pregnancy. These receptor sequences come from a female donor in good health, enrolled as a control in a pregnancy study.

V gene TRBV10-2 combines with J gene TRBJ1-4; D remains unclear. Germline V gene data show CDR1 as WSHSY and CDR2 as SAAADI. This CDR3 comprises 15 residues. V was cut by 6 bases and J by 5 bases, with 16 bases left in between. The CDR3 is CASRTGTGINEKLFF. DNA of the CDR3: TGCGCCAGCAGGACTGGAACGGGTATCAATGAAAAACTGTTTTTT.

The CDR3 DNA reads TGCGCCAGCAGCACGACCGGGGGTCGGGAGACCCAGTACTTC. This codes for CASSTTGGRETQYF. The chain uses TRBV5-1 and TRBJ2-5, with D perhaps matching TRBD2 (6 bases). The germline V gene has CDR1 SGHRS and CDR2 YFSETQ. V dropped 4 bases and J dropped 5 bases, with 15 bases sitting between them. The CDR3 is 14 residues long.

The J gene is TRBJ2-2, the V gene TRBV9; D remains unclear. Looked up from germline, CDR1 is SGDLS and CDR2 is YYNGEE. The CDR3 spans 16 residues. Trimming removed 3 bases at V and 2 bases at J, with 14 bases between. CDR3 in amino acids: CASSGETPENTGELFF. CDR3 bases: TGTGCCAGCAGCGGAGAGACACCCGAAAACACCGGGGAGCTGTTTTTT. Variable domain in full (rest from reference TRBV9 and TRBJ2-2): DSGVTQTPKHLITATGQRVTLRCSPRSGDLSVYWYQQSLDQGLQFLIQYYNGEERAKGNILERFSAQQFPDLHSELNLSSLELGDSALYFCASSGETPENTGELFFGEGSRLTVL.

The rearrangement joins TRBV30 to TRBJ1-2; 7 nucleotides align to TRBD1. V lost 2 bases, J lost 8 bases, and 8 bases stayed unmatched. The CDR3 has 13 residues. Germline V gene sequence: CDR1 GTSNPN, CDR2 SVGIG (reference sequence). CDR3 sequence reads: CAWSPTTGKGYTF. The DNA of the CDR3 is TGTGCCTGGAGTCCGACGACAGGGAAAGGCTACACCTTC.

The chain joins TRBV6-5 to TRBJ1-1; D gene unclear. From germline, CDR1 is MNHEY and CDR2 SVGAGI. CDR3 length: 13 amino acids. Trimming took 2 bases from V and 4 from J, leaving 8 bases between them. The CDR3 reads CASSYGSGTEAFF. The DNA for the CDR3 is TGTGCCAGCAGTTACGGCAGCGGCACTGAAGCTTTCTTT.

V usage is TRBV27 and J usage is TRBJ2-2, with a possible D match to TRBD2 (5 bases). The CDR3 runs 15 residues. V lost 6 bases to trimming and J lost 2 bases, with 13 bases between them. Germline-derived CDR1 and CDR2 are MNHEY and SMNVEV (reference sequence). For the CDR3, the DNA is TGTGCCAGCAGCAACGAGAGGGCCAACACCGGGGAGCTGTTTTTT. Amino acids: CASSNERANTGELFF.

This chain links TRBV7-2 with TRBJ1-2, with 7 bases fitting TRBD1. The CDR3 has 15 amino acids. V lost 5 bases, J lost 4 bases, and 10 bases stayed unmatched. Germline lookup yields CDR1 SGHTA and CDR2 FQGNSA. CDR3 coding DNA: TGTGCCAGCAGCACCTATACCGGGACAGTCTATGGCTACACCTTC. It specifies CASSTYTGTVYGYTF.

The chain has TRBV6-5 and TRBJ2-3; 7 nucleotides match TRBD2. The CDR3 is made up of 13 amino acids. Germline values: CDR1 MNHEY, CDR2 SVGAGI. The J segment lost 1 base and the V segment lost 7 bases, leaving 2 bases of the junction unmatched. The CDR3 spells CASISGGTDTQYF. The CDR3 DNA reads as TGTGCCAGCATAAGCGGGGGCACAGATACGCAGTATTTT.

The genes are TRBV27 and TRBJ2-7, with D perhaps matching TRBD1 (6 bases). The CDR3 covers 13 residues. Germline V gene lookup returns CDR1 MNHEY and CDR2 SMNVEV (reference sequence). Deletions cut 5 bases from V and 1 base from J, with 9 bases between. DNA of the CDR3: TGTGCCAGCAGTCCGGACAGTTCCTACGAGCAGTACTTC. Translated: CASSPDSSYEQYF.

CDR3 sequence (DNA): TGTGCCAGCAGCGACGCCGACAGTTACAATGAGCAGTTCTTC. Its translation is CASSDADSYNEQFF. V gene TRBV9 combines with J gene TRBJ2-1, with D possibly TRBD1 on 5 matching bases. The V gene lost 3 bases and the J gene lost 4 bases, with 11 bases spanning the gap. Germline V gene sequence: CDR1 SGDLS, CDR2 YYNGEE. The CDR3 is made up of 14 amino acids.

This chain links TRBV7-9 with TRBJ2-3, with D unclear. CDR3 length equals 14 residues. Germline V gene sequence: CDR1 SEHNR, CDR2 FQNEAQ (reference sequence). The ends were cut back, 6 bases at V and 2 bases at J, with 12 bases in the middle. The CDR3 spells CASSLPSVTDTQYF. CDR3 nucleotides: TGTGCCAGCAGTCTCCCCTCGGTCACAGATACGCAGTATTTT.

A single count supports this clone. The chain is built from TRBV7-8 and TRBJ2-1; 13 bases agree with TRBD2. The CDR3 loop spans 17 amino acids. Trimming at V came to 4 bases and at J to 0 bases, leaving 3 bases not matched to a gene. Per germline, CDR1 SGHVS and CDR2 FQNEAQ. This CDR3 is CASSYRLAGGSYNEQFF. The CDR3 DNA reads as TGTGCCAGCAGCTATCGACTAGCGGGGGGCTCCTACAATGAGCAGTTCTTC.

This sequence joins TRBV6-4 and TRBJ2-3; 12 positions match TRBD2. The CDR3 loop spans 14 amino acids. Germline V CDR1 and CDR2: MRHNA, SNTAGT. Germline trimming cut 6 bases from V and 6 bases from J; bases unmatched to any gene: 4. The CDR3 region is CASSGLAGPDTQYF. CDR3 in DNA: TGTGCCAGCAGCGGACTAGCGGGGCCGGATACGCAGTATTTT.

The CDR3 spells CARADRRYEQYF. CDR3 bases: TGTGCCAGGGCTGATCGCCGCTACGAGCAGTACTTC. This chain uses TRBV21-1 with TRBJ2-7; TRBD1, the table's D call, was not compared with the DNA. TRBV21-1 has pseudogene status. CDR3 length: 12 amino acids.

The chain couples TRBV11-2 to TRBJ1-2; 8 nucleotides align to TRBD1. Germline assignment: CDR1 SGHAT and CDR2 FQNNGV. The CDR3 spans 18 residues. V was clipped by 0 bases and J by 3 bases; unmatched bases: 12. The CDR3 DNA sequence: TGTGCCAGCAGCTTAGATCAATCTCAGGGGGCTCGGGACTATGGCTACACCTTC. Amino acids: CASSLDQSQGARDYGYTF.

This rearrangement joins TRBV7-9 to TRBJ2-2, with 14 bases identical to TRBD2. The trim removed 8 bases at V and 0 bases at J, leaving 8 bases unmatched. This CDR3 spans 18 amino acids. CDR1 SEHNR and CDR2 FQNEAQ come from the germline V gene (reference sequence). CDR3 sequence reads: CASLGLAGAWSNTGELFF. As DNA, the CDR3 is TGTGCCAGCTTGGGACTAGCGGGGGCCTGGTCGAACACCGGGGAGCTGTTTTTT.

This chain connects TRBV10-3 to TRBJ1-2; D remains unclear. The CDR3 has 14 amino acids. Germline V gene sequence: CDR1 ENHRY, CDR2 SYGVKD. Trimming removed 0 bases from V and 0 bases from J, with 5 bases in between. The CDR3 protein is CAISESGANYGYTF. Here the CDR3 DNA reads TGTGCCATCAGTGAGTCCGGAGCTAACTATGGCTACACCTTC.

V gene TRBV4-3 combines with J gene TRBJ1-5; TRBD1 might be the D (5 bases). V lost 0 bases and J 0 bases, leaving 15 bases between the germline ends. Per germline, CDR1 LGHNA and CDR2 YSLEER. The CDR3 runs to 18 residues. The CDR3 nucleotides are TGCGCCAGCAGCCAAGAAGTACCACAGGAGTATAGCAATCAGCCCCAGCATTTT. This gives the protein CASSQEVPQEYSNQPQHF.

The chain links TRBV4-2 to TRBJ1-2, with TRBD1 matching 9 bases. From germline, CDR1 is LGHNA and CDR2 YNFKEQ. The CDR3 is 16 amino acids. With V trimmed by 2 bases and J by 2 bases, 6 bases remained unmatched. CDR3 amino acids: CASSQLRDRVNYGYTF. The CDR3, as DNA: TGTGCCAGCAGCCAACTCCGGGACAGGGTGAACTATGGCTACACCTTC.

The chain recombines TRBV7-9 with TRBJ1-1; TRBD1 is a possible D gene (6 bases). This CDR3 is built from 16 residues. The germline V gene has CDR1 SEHNR and CDR2 FQNEAQ (reference sequence). Deletions cut 5 bases from V and 1 base from J, with 17 bases between. Written as DNA, the CDR3 is TGTGCCAGCAGCGCCCCCCCCACAGGGCAGAACACTGAAGCTTTCTTT. Translated: CASSAPPTGQNTEAFF.